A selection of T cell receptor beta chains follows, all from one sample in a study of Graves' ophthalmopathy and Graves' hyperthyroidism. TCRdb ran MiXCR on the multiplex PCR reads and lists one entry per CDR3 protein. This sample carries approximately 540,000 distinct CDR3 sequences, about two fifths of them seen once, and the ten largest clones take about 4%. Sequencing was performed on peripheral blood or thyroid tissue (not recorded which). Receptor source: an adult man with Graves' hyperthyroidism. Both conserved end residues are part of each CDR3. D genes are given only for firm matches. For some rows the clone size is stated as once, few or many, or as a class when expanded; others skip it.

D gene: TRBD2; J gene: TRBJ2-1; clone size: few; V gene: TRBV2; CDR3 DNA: TGTGCCAGCAGGGGACTAGCGGGGGGGCTCAATGAGCAGTTCTTC; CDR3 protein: CASRGLAGGLNEQFF
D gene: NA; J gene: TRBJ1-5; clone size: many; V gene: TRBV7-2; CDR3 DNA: TGTGCCAGCAGCTTAGATCTTGCTCCCCAGCATTTT; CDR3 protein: CASSLDLAPQHF
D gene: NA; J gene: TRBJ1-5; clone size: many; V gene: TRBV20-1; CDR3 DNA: TGCAGTGCCTCAGGACAGAGCAATCAGCCCCAGCATTTT; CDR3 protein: CSASGQSNQPQHF
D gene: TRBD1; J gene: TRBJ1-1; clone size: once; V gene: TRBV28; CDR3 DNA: TGTGCCGGCAGTTCCGGGACAGCCACTGAAGCTTTCTTT; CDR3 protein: CAGSSGTATEAFF
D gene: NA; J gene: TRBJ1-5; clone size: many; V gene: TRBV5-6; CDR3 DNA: TGTGCCAGCAGCTCAACGGATGGCTCGGGGCAGCCCCAGCATTTT; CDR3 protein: CASSSTDGSGQPQHF
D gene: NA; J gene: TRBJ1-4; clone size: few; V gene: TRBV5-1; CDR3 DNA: TGCGCCAGCAGCTTGTCGCCGGGTTCGGGAGGAGAAAAACTGTTTTTT; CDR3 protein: CASSLSPGSGGEKLFF
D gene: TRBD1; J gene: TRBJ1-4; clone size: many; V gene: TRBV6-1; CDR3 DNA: TGTGCCAGCAGTGAAGCGAACAGGGGGGAAAAACTGTTTTTT; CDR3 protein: CASSEANRGEKLFF
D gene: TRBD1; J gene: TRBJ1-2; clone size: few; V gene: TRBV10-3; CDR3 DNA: TGTGCCAGCAGTGGACAGGGGATGGACTATGACGGCTACACCTTC; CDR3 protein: CASSGQGMDYDGYTF
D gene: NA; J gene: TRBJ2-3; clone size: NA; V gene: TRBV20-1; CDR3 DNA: TGCAGTGCGGATCGCGTGACCCAAGTGAGCACAGATACGCAGTATTTT; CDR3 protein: CSADRVTQVSTDTQYF
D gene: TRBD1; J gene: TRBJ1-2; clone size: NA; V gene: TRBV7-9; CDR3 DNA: TGTGCCAGCAGCTTGTCGGACAGGGGAAACTATGGCTACACCTTC; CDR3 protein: CASSLSDRGNYGYTF
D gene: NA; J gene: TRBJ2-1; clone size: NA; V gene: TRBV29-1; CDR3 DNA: TGCAGCGTTGAGGAGGACCGCTCCTACAATGAGCAGTTCTTC; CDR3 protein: CSVEEDRSYNEQFF
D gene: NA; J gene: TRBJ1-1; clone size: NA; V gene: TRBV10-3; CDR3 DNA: TGTGCCATCAGTGAGGGGCCAGATAAGGGACGGGTGACTGAAGCTTTCTTT; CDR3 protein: CAISEGPDKGRVTEAFF
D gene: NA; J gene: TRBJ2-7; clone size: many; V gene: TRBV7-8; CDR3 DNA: TGTGCCAGCAGCTTAGCGCTAGACGAGCAGTACTTC; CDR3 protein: CASSLALDEQYF
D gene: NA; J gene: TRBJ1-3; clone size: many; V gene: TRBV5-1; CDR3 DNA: TGCGCCAGCAGCTTGGACCGCTCTGGAAACACCATATATTTT; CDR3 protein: CASSLDRSGNTIYF
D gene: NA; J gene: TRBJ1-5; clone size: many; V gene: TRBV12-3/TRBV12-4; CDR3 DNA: TGTGCCAGCAGTGCAGGGGATTATCAGCCCCAGCATTTT; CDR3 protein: CASSAGDYQPQHF
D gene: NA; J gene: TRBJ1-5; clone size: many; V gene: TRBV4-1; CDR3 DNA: TGCGCCAGCAGCCAACCCGACAGGTTTCAGCCCCAGCATTTT; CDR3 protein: CASSQPDRFQPQHF
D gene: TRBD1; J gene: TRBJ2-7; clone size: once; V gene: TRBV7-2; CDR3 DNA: TGTGCCAGCAGCTTAACACCGGGACAGGGGTTATACGAGCAGTACTTC; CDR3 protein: CASSLTPGQGLYEQYF
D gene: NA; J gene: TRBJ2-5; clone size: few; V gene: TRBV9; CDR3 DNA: TGTGCCAGCAGCCCCCGTCTAAGGGGGGCGCCCCAAGAGACCCAGTACTTC; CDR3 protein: CASSPRLRGAPQETQYF
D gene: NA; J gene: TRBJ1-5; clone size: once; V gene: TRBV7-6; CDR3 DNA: TGTGCCAGCAGCGGGGGAAGACTAGCGGGGCGGGCAAGGTACAATGAGCATTTT; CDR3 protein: CASSGGRLAGRARYNEHF
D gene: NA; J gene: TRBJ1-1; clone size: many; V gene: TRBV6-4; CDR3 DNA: TGTGCCAGCAGTTCGGCTCGGGGAACTGAAGCTTTCTTT; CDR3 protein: CASSSARGTEAFF
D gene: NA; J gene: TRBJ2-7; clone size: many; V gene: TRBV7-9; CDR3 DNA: TGTGCCAGCAGCCCCCCGACGGGCTCCTACGAGCAGTACTTC; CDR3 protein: CASSPPTGSYEQYF
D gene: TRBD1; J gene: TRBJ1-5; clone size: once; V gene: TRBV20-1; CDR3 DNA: TGCAGTGCTAGGACAGGGGTGCGCAATCAGCCCCAGCATTTT; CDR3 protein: CSARTGVRNQPQHF
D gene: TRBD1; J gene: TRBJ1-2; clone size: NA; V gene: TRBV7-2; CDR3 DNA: TGTGCCAGCAGCTTAGCAGGGACAGGGGGTTCGAACTATGGCTACACCTTC; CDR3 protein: CASSLAGTGGSNYGYTF
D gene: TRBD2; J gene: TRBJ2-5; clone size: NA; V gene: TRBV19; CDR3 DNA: TGTGCTAGAGCGTCTAGCGGAGCCGTCCAAGAGACCCAGTACTTC; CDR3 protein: CARASSGAVQETQYF
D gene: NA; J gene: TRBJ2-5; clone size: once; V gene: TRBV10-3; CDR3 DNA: TGTGCCAGCTCACCAGTGATGATAGCCCAGGAGACCCAGTACTTC; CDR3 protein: CASSPVMIAQETQYF
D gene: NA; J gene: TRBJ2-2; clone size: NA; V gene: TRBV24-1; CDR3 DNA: TGTGCCATCAGTGAGTCGGACAACGTCAACACCGGGGAGCTGTCTTGG; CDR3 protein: CAISESDNVNTGELSW
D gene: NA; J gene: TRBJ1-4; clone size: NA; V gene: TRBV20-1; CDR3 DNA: TGCAGTGCTAGCGGGAGGGATGAAAAACTGTTTTTT; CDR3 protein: CSASGRDEKLFF
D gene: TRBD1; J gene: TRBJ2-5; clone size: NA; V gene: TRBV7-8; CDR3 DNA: TGTGCCAGCAGCGAGACAGGGTGGGAGACCCAGTACTTC; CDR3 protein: CASSETGWETQYF
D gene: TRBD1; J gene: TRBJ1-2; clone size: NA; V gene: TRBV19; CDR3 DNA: TGTGCCAGTAGTATCGGACAGGGAAGCATAGGCTACACCTTC; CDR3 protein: CASSIGQGSIGYTF
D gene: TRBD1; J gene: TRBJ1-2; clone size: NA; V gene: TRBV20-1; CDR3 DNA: TGCAGTGCGACTCCGGGACAGGGGGTGAACTATGGCTACACCTTC; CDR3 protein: CSATPGQGVNYGYTF
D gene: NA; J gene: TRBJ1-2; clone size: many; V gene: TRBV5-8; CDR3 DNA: TGTGCCAGCAGCTCGGGACACTCGGACTATGGCTACACCTTC; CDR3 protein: CASSSGHSDYGYTF
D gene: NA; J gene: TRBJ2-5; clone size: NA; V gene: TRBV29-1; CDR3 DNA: TGCAGCGTTGGGGACGCCGATCAGCCCCAGTACTTC; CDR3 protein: CSVGDADQPQYF
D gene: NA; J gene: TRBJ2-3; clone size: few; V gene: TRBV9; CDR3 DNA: TGTGCCAGCAGCGTAGGGCAGGGCTTCGATACGCAGTATTTT; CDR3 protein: CASSVGQGFDTQYF
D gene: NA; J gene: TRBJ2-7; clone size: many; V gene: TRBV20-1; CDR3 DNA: TGCAGTGCTAGTTATGTGGCTAGCGTCTCCTACGAGCAGTACTTC; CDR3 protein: CSASYVASVSYEQYF
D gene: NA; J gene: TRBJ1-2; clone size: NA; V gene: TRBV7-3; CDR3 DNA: TGTGCCAGCAGCCCAGTAGACTATGGCTACACCTTC; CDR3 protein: CASSPVDYGYTF
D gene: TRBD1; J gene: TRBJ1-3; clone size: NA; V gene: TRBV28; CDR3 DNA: TGTGCCAGCAGCCCAGGGACAGGGGGATACACCATATATTTT; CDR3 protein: CASSPGTGGYTIYF
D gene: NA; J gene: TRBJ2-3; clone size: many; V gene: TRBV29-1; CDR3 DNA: TGCAGCGTTGAAACGGGAACCACAGATACGCAGTATTTT; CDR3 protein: CSVETGTTDTQYF
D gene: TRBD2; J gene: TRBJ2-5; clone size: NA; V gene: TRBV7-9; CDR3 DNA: TGTGCCAGCAGCAAGCCCTCTAGCGGGGGGGACACAGATACGCAGTACTTC; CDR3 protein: CASSKPSSGGDTDTQYF
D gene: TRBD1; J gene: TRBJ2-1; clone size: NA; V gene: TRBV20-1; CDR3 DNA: TGCAGTGCTAGAGATAGGGCGGACAGGGGGATCGATGAGCAGTTCTTC; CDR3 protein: CSARDRADRGIDEQFF
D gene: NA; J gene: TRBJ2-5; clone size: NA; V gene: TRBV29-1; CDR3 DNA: TGCAGCGTAGCAGTGCTAGCGCGGGAGACCCAGTACTTC; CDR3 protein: CSVAVLARETQYF
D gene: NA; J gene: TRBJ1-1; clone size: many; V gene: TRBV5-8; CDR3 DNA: TGTGCCAGCAGCTTGGTCCCCGGCAGGGACACTGAAGCTTTCTTT; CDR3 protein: CASSLVPGRDTEAFF
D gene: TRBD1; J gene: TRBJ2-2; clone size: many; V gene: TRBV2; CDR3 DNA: TGTGCCAGCAGTGGTACAGGGGGATCGTCCGGGGAGCTGTTTTTT; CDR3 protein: CASSGTGGSSGELFF
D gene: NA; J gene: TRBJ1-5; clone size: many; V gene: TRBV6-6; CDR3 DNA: TGTGCCAGCAGTTACTTGCTCAATCAGCCCCAGCATTTT; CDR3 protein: CASSYLLNQPQHF
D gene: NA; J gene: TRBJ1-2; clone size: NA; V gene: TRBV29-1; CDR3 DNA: TGCAGTGCTGGGGGCTCTAACTATGGCTACACCTTC; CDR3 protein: CSAGGSNYGYTF
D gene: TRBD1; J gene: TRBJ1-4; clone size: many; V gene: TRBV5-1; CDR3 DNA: TGCGCCAGCAGCTGGAGACAGGGACGCGATGAAAAACTGTTTTTT; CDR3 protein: CASSWRQGRDEKLFF